The rows below give T cell receptor beta chains drawn from one sample of a study of long-term antiretroviral therapy in people with HIV. Profiled with immunoSEQ multiplex PCR; TCRdb holds only in-frame clones, not every one. The sample holds more than 20,000 clones, around four fifths seen once. The source material was unsorted PBMCs, sampled roughly 4 years after starting antiretroviral therapy. Source of these receptors: a man between 18 and 35 years old with HIV. CDR3s include the opening cysteine and the closing phenylalanine or tryptophan. D genes are given only for firm matches. Rows may omit the clone size; those that give it use once, few, many or a size class.

j_call	d_call	clone_size	v_call	cdr3_aa	cdr3_nt
TRBJ2-5	-	few	TRBV2	CASYIPSTQYF	TGTGCCAGCTATATTCCCTCGACCCAGTACTTC
TRBJ1-1	-	-	TRBV7-3	CASSLGMGRSTEAFF	TGTGCCAGCAGCTTAGGTATGGGGCGGAGCACTGAAGCTTTCTTT
TRBJ1-6	TRBD1	-	TRBV13	CASSPRTGGIANSPLHF	TGTGCCAGCAGCCCCAGGACAGGGGGCATCGCGAATTCACCCCTCCACTTT
TRBJ1-4	-	once	TRBV30	CAWNGLPANEKLFF	TGTGCCTGGAATGGTTTACCGGCTAATGAAAAACTGTTTTTT
TRBJ2-5	TRBD1	-	TRBV28	CASSSRDSGETQYF	TGTGCCAGCAGTTCGAGGGACAGCGGAGAGACCCAGTACTTC
TRBJ2-7	TRBD2	-	TRBV11-2	CASSLGGGITYEQYF	TGTGCCAGCAGCTTAGGCGGGGGGATCACCTACGAGCAGTACTTC
TRBJ1-5	-	-	TRBV30	CAWSPGSNSNQPQHF	TGCGCCTGGAGCCCAGGGTCTAATAGCAATCAGCCCCAGCATTTT
TRBJ2-5	-	once	TRBV7-9	CASSLGGWTETQYF	TGTGCCAGCAGCTTAGGGGGTTGGACAGAGACCCAGTACTTC
TRBJ2-7	-	-	TRBV5-1	CASSLTVSYEQYF	TGCGCCAGCAGCTTGACAGTCTCCTACGAGCAGTACTTC
TRBJ1-1	-	-	TRBV12-5	CASGPGLQNTEAFF	TGTGCTAGTGGTCCGGGACTTCAGAACACTGAAGCTTTCTTT
TRBJ2-5	-	once	TRBV5-1	CASSPDTQETQYF	TGCGCCAGCAGCCCTGACACCCAAGAGACCCAGTACTTC
TRBJ2-4	-	-	TRBV28	CASSSTTRRREKNIQYF	TGTGCCAGCAGTTCCACGACCAGGAGGCGAGAGAAAAACATTCAGTACTTC
TRBJ1-3	TRBD1	-	TRBV14	CASSQTGTAYSGNTIYF	TGTGCCAGCAGCCAAACCGGGACAGCTTACTCTGGAAACACCATATATTTT
TRBJ2-3	TRBD2	-	TRBV5-1	CASSSGTSGGMAADTQYF	TGCGCCAGCAGCTCCGGGACTAGCGGGGGGATGGCAGCAGATACGCAGTATTTT
TRBJ1-1	TRBD1	-	TRBV10-3	CAISESLRGLNTEAFF	TGTGCCATCAGTGAGTCTTTGAGGGGGCTGAACACTGAAGCTTTCTTT
TRBJ1-5	-	-	TRBV6-5	CASSPSLYSNQPQHF	TGTGCCAGCAGCCCCTCCCTGTATAGCAATCAGCCCCAGCATTTT
TRBJ1-1	-	-	TRBV5-1	CASSLFGGVGTEAFF	TGCGCCAGCAGTCTATTTGGTGGAGTGGGCACTGAAGCTTTCTTT
TRBJ1-4	-	-	TRBV2	CASSDLGTDEKLFF	TGTGCCAGCAGTGATCTCGGAACAGATGAAAAACTGTTTTTT
TRBJ1-2	TRBD1	-	TRBV28	CASRDRGPGGYTF	TGTGCCAGCCGAGACAGGGGGCCGGGTGGCTACACCTTC
TRBJ2-3	-	-	TRBV6-6	CASFDRITDTQYF	TGTGCCAGCTTCGACAGGATTACAGATACGCAGTATTTT
TRBJ1-6	-	-	TRBV5-1	CASTGGGTRSPLHF	TGCGCCAGCACCGGGGGGGGGACGAGGTCACCCCTCCACTTT
TRBJ2-1	-	-	TRBV27	CASSWRNEQFF	TGTGCCAGCAGTTGGAGAAATGAGCAGTTCTTC
TRBJ1-6	-	-	TRBV11-1	CASSFGRQSSYNSPLHF	TGTGCCAGCAGCTTTGGGCGTCAGAGCTCCTATAATTCACCCCTCCACTTT
TRBJ2-3	-	-	TRBV27	CASRRSNTQYF	TGTGCCAGCAGGAGATCGAATACGCAGTATTTT
TRBJ2-1	-	-	TRBV2	CASAPEGGSYNEQFF	TGTGCCAGTGCCCCTGAGGGCGGCTCCTACAATGAGCAGTTCTTC
TRBJ1-1	-	-	TRBV2	CASSGSGNTEAFF	TGTGCCAGCAGTGGCTCCGGGAACACTGAAGCTTTCTTT
TRBJ1-2	-	-	TRBV27	CASSSGYGYTF	TGTGCCAGCAGTTCAGGGTATGGCTACACCTTC
TRBJ2-4	TRBD2	-	TRBV11-2	CASSLVTGGIQYF	TGTGCCAGCAGCTTAGTGACGGGGGGCATTCAGTACTTC
TRBJ2-5	TRBD2	-	TRBV27	CASSLNSGGQETQYF	TGTGCCAGCAGTTTGAACAGCGGGGGGCAAGAGACCCAGTACTTC
TRBJ2-7	-	few	TRBV28	CASSFLQASVQYF	TGTGCCAGCAGTTTCCTCCAAGCTTCCGTGCAGTACTTC
TRBJ1-1	-	-	TRBV28	CASRAQGLNTEAFF	TGTGCCAGCAGGGCTCAGGGGTTGAACACTGAAGCTTTCTTT
TRBJ2-5	-	-	TRBV2	CASTERRETQYF	TGTGCCAGCACCGAGAGGCGGGAGACCCAGTACTTC
TRBJ2-7	TRBD1	-	TRBV5-1	CASSLGTGPSYEQYF	TGCGCCAGCAGCTTGGGGACAGGGCCCTCCTACGAGCAGTACTTC
TRBJ1-2	-	-	TRBV6-6	CASSYSGGTFGYTF	TGTGCCAGCAGTTACTCGGGCGGGACCTTCGGCTACACCTTC
TRBJ1-2	-	-	TRBV9	CASSGNRDAYGYTF	TGTGCCAGCAGCGGAAACAGGGATGCTTATGGCTACACCTTC
TRBJ1-3	-	-	TRBV28	CASSLSRTESSGNTIYF	TGTGCCAGCAGTTTATCCCGGACGGAGAGCTCTGGAAACACCATATATTTT
TRBJ2-2	-	-	TRBV29-1	CSVLFDGYGELFF	TGCAGCGTCCTATTCGACGGATACGGGGAGCTGTTTTTT
TRBJ2-7	-	few	TRBV11-2	CASSLFPESSYEQYF	TGTGCCAGCAGCTTATTTCCGGAAAGCTCCTACGAGCAGTACTTC
TRBJ1-2	TRBD1	-	TRBV6-6	CASSYSLGTGGFGYTF	TGTGCCAGCAGTTACTCTCTCGGGACAGGGGGCTTTGGCTACACCTTC
TRBJ2-1	TRBD2	-	TRBV4-1	CASSQEGGTSGFNEQFF	TGCGCCAGCAGCCAAGAGGGGGGGACTAGCGGCTTCAATGAGCAGTTCTTC
TRBJ1-2	-	-	TRBV2	CASSAPPEQTNYGYTF	TGTGCCAGCAGCGCTCCACCGGAACAAACTAACTATGGCTACACCTTC
TRBJ1-1	-	-	TRBV19	CASSILGGGAGPNTEAFF	TGTGCCAGTAGTATTTTAGGTGGCGGTGCAGGCCCAAACACTGAAGCTTTCTTT
TRBJ1-5	-	-	TRBV30	CAWSVGRGGNQPQHF	TGTGCCTGGAGTGTAGGGAGGGGTGGCAATCAGCCCCAGCATTTT
TRBJ2-3	-	-	TRBV7-2	CALAGSQAQYF	TGTGCCCTGGCAGGCAGCCAGGCGCAGTATTTT
TRBJ2-7	-	-	TRBV15	CATGRGSEQYF	TGTGCCACCGGTAGGGGTTCCGAGCAGTACTTC
TRBJ1-4	-	-	TRBV2	CASRTQATNEKLFF	TGTGCCAGCAGGACTCAGGCAACTAATGAAAAACTGTTTTTT
TRBJ2-1	TRBD1	-	TRBV9	CASSLTGGNNEQFF	TGTGCCAGCAGCCTGACAGGGGGAAACAATGAGCAGTTCTTC
TRBJ2-5	-	-	TRBV14	CASSQDRVGTQYF	TGTGCCAGCAGCCAAGATCGCGTTGGGACCCAGTACTTC
TRBJ1-1	-	-	TRBV6-9	CASSLGPNTEAFF	TGTGCCAGCAGTTTGGGGCCGAACACTGAAGCTTTCTTT
TRBJ1-4	TRBD1	-	TRBV6-5	CASSYRMRSGGEKLFF	TGTGCCAGCAGTTACAGGATGAGGTCAGGGGGTGAAAAACTGTTTTTT